The 24 T cell receptor beta chains presented below share a single source sample, sequenced in a study of blood T cell repertoires in COVID-19. Libraries were prepared by immunoSEQ multiplex PCR; TCRdb keeps only in-frame clonotypes and omits some of them. Here the sample spans 55,000 to 75,000 clones, about 68% being singletons. The sequenced material came from peripheral blood. These receptors all come from a woman aged 65 to 85 with acute or convalescent COVID-19.

The chain is built from TRBV7-2 and TRBJ1-2; D perhaps matches TRBD1 (6 bases). Trimming removed 2 bases from V and 4 bases from J, with 14 bases in between. Germline CDR1 and CDR2: SGHTA and FQGNSA. CDR3 length: 15 residues. In nucleotides, the CDR3 is TGTGCCAGCAGCTTACTGGGGGGGACATCCTATGGCTACACCTTC. This gives the protein CASSLLGGTSYGYTF.

The DNA for the CDR3 is TGCGCCAGCAGCATATGGGGCGCGCGTGTGGGGCTGAACACTGAAGCTTTCTTT. Its translation: CASSIWGARVGLNTEAFF. The chain employs TRBV5-1 and TRBJ1-1; TRBD1 is a possible D gene (5 bases). CDR3 length: 18 amino acids. Germline V CDR1 and CDR2: SGHRS, YFSETQ. Between the trimmed V and J ends, which lost 4 bases and 0 bases, there was a span of 22 bases.

This clone was recorded only once. This chain joins TRBV7-2 and TRBJ2-3, with a weak D call TRBD2 (5 bases). V was shortened by 5 bases and J by 5 bases, with 14 bases between the two germline ends. The CDR3 sequence is 14 residues long. Germline V lookup: CDR1 SGHTA, CDR2 FQGNSA. The DNA of the CDR3 is TGTGCCAGCAGCCTAGGAGGTAGTTTAGATACGCAGTATTTT. This encodes CASSLGGSLDTQYF.

This clone appeared once. The rearrangement uses TRBV5-1 and TRBJ1-4; the match to TRBD1 covers 7 bases. The CDR3 has 18 amino acids. The trim removed 3 bases at V and 3 bases at J, leaving 14 bases unmatched. Germline CDR1 is SGHRS and CDR2 is YFSETQ. The CDR3 bases are TGCGCCAGCAGCTCTTACAGGGGTTGGTATGGGTCTAATGAAAAACTGTTTTTT. As protein: CASSSYRGWYGSNEKLFF. The complete variable domain, with remaining parts taken from reference TRBV5-1 and TRBJ1-4, reads KAGVTQTPRYLIKTRGQQVTLSCSPISGHRSVSWYQQTPGQGLQFLFEYFSETQRNKGNFPGRFSGRQFSNSRSEMNVSTLELGDSALYLCASSSYRGWYGSNEKLFFGSGTQLSVL.

The rearrangement joins TRBV14 to TRBJ1-3; D is uncertain. Germline assignment: CDR1 SGHDN and CDR2 FVKESK. Deletions cut 5 bases from V and 0 bases from J, with 20 bases between. CDR3 size: 18 residues. CDR3 sequence reads: CASSFRGGGAYSGNTIYF. The CDR3 DNA sequence: TGTGCCAGCAGCTTCCGGGGTGGTGGAGCCTACTCTGGAAACACCATATATTTT.

The gene calls are TRBV5-4 and TRBJ2-5; tentative D call: TRBD2 (6 bases). The CDR3 contains 16 residues. Germline V CDR1 and CDR2: SGHNT, YYREEE (reference sequence). Trimming took off 3 bases at V and 2 bases at J, with 17 bases between the two ends. In DNA form, the CDR3 reads TGTGCCAGCAGCTCTGGCGGGGTCGGGCAGCAAGAGACCCAGTACTTC. Amino acid sequence: CASSSGGVGQQETQYF.

This clone has just a few counts. V usage is TRBV11-2 and J usage is TRBJ1-1; D gene ambiguous. CDR3 size: 13 residues. V lost 2 bases and J lost 1, with 5 bases in between. Germline V gene data show CDR1 as SGHAT and CDR2 as FQNNGV. The CDR3 DNA reads as TGTGCCAGCAGCTTAATAGAGAACACTGAAGCTTTCTTT. It encodes CASSLIENTEAFF.

The chain carries TRBV20-1 and TRBJ2-1, with a possible D match to TRBD1 (5 bases). Deletions cut 3 bases from V and 4 bases from J, with 13 bases between. This CDR3 is 14 amino acids long. In germline, CDR1 is DFQATT, CDR2 SNEGSKA (reference sequence). The chain's CDR3 is CSASLTRAYNEQFF. For the CDR3, the DNA is TGCAGTGCTAGTCTAACCAGGGCGTACAATGAGCAGTTCTTC.

The chain has TRBV6-4 and TRBJ2-3; 8 nucleotides align to TRBD2. V trimming: 5 bases; J trimming: 5 bases; junction bases outside the gene matches: 6. Germline V CDR1 and CDR2: MRHNA, SNTAGT. The CDR3 sequence is 14 residues long. CDR3 in DNA: TGTGCCAGCAGTCAAAGCGGGGGAAGAGATACGCAGTATTTT. This codes for CASSQSGGRDTQYF.

The rearrangement uses TRBV7-8 and TRBJ2-1, with 9 bases lining up with TRBD2. Germline V gene data show CDR1 as SGHVS and CDR2 as FQNEAQ. This CDR3 region has 16 residues. V was pared by 1 base and J by 9 bases, with 10 bases of the junction left unmatched. The CDR3 spells CASSLGVAGARGEQFF. CDR3 nucleotide sequence: TGTGCCAGCAGCTTAGGGGTAGCGGGAGCGCGAGGTGAGCAGTTCTTC.

The table lists this clone with a few counts. The rearrangement links TRBV11-2 to TRBJ2-2; D gene unclear. Germline CDR1 reads SGHAT; CDR2 reads FQNNGV. The length of the CDR3 is 14 residues. V was pared by 0 bases and J by 7 bases, with 9 bases between. CDR3 region: CASSLDTRSGELFF. CDR3 DNA: TGTGCCAGCAGCTTAGATACAAGAAGCGGGGAGCTGTTTTTT.

The CDR3 loop is CASTSNRGQNTGELFF. The CDR3 coding sequence is TGTGCCAGCACATCAAATCGGGGACAAAACACCGGGGAGCTGTTTTTT. This rearrangement joins TRBV7-2 to TRBJ2-2, with D tentatively TRBD1 (6 bases). The CDR3 extends over 16 amino acids. Germline V gives CDR1 SGHTA, CDR2 FQGNSA. Between the trimmed V and J ends, which lost 7 bases and 2 bases, there was a span of 17 bases.

The sample holds one count of this clone. The gene calls are TRBV3-1 (or the pseudogene TRBV3-2) and TRBJ2-7, with D perhaps matching TRBD2 (6 bases). CDR1 is LGHDT, CDR2 YNNKEL, per germline (reference sequence). Trimming left V 1 base short and J 6 bases short, with 7 bases between. CDR3 length: 12 residues. The CDR3 sequence: CASSQAGVEQYF. CDR3 DNA sequence: TGTGCCAGCAGCCAAGCGGGGGTCGAGCAGTACTTC.

The chain employs TRBV5-1 and TRBJ1-4; 7 nucleotides align to TRBD1. This CDR3 contains 15 residues. V was clipped by 4 bases and J by 2 bases; unmatched bases: 5. Germline V gene data show CDR1 as SGHRS and CDR2 as YFSETQ. For the CDR3, the DNA is TGCGCCAGCAGCCCACGACAGGGCACTAATGAAAAACTGTTTTTT. This encodes CASSPRQGTNEKLFF. Complete variable domain (other parts from reference TRBV5-1 and TRBJ1-4): KAGVTQTPRYLIKTRGQQVTLSCSPISGHRSVSWYQQTPGQGLQFLFEYFSETQRNKGNFPGRFSGRQFSNSRSEMNVSTLELGDSALYLCASSPRQGTNEKLFFGSGTQLSVL.

The rearrangement uses TRBV4-2 and TRBJ1-1; the D is unclear. Germline V CDR1 and CDR2: LGHNA, YNFKEQ. Trimming removed 0 bases from V and 4 bases from J, with 9 bases in between. This CDR3 has 14 residues. The CDR3 loop is CASSQDLRGTEAFF. The CDR3 coding sequence is TGTGCCAGCAGCCAAGATCTCCGGGGCACTGAAGCTTTCTTT.

The rearrangement joins TRBV19 to TRBJ1-1; possibly TRBD1 for D (6 bases). Per germline, CDR1 LNHDA and CDR2 SQIVND (reference sequence). The germline V and J ends were trimmed by 3 bases and 3 bases, with 8 bases remaining between them. CDR3 length: 13 amino acids. The CDR3 is CASSIKGDTEAFF. CDR3 in DNA: TGTGCCAGTAGTATTAAGGGGGACACTGAAGCTTTCTTT. Drawing the rest from reference TRBV19 and TRBJ1-1, the complete variable domain is DGGITQSPKYLFRKEGQNVTLSCEQNLNHDAMYWYRQDPGQGLRLIYYSQIVNDFQKGDIAEGYSVSREKKESFPLTVTSAQKNPTAFYLCASSIKGDTEAFFGQGTRLTVV.

The rearrangement joins TRBV7-9 to TRBJ2-7, with 8 bases lining up with TRBD2. Germline CDR1 is SEHNR and CDR2 is FQNEAQ (reference sequence). Trimming took 3 bases from V and 4 from J; bases not matched to a gene: 8. The CDR3 spans 15 residues. CDR3 loop: CASSFLTSATYEQYF. For the CDR3, the DNA is TGTGCCAGCAGCTTCTTGACTAGCGCGACATACGAGCAGTACTTC. Using reference TRBV7-9 and TRBJ2-7 for the parts outside the CDR3, the full variable domain is DTGVSQNPRHKITKRGQNVTFRCDPISEHNRLYWYRQTLGQGPEFLTYFQNEAQLEKSRLLSDRFSAERPKGSFSTLEIQRTEQGDSAMYLCASSFLTSATYEQYFGPGTRLTVT.

A note on this clone: The sample holds other DNA sequences that translate to the same CDR3. The J gene is TRBJ2-7, the V gene TRBV27; 7 bases line up with TRBD1. CDR3 length equals 13 residues. V lost 6 bases to trimming and J lost 2 bases; unmatched junction nucleotides: 4. In germline, CDR1 is MNHEY, CDR2 SMNVEV (reference sequence). The CDR3 bases are TGTGCCAGCAGCCGGGGACAGACCTACGAGCAGTACTTC. Protein: CASSRGQTYEQYF.

This clone was observed a few times. The CDR3 DNA follows: TGTGCCAGCAGCTTAGAAGTGGGCAGTTCTTACGAGCAGTACTTC. Translated, it gives CASSLEVGSSYEQYF. The V and J genes are TRBV11-2 and TRBJ2-7; D remains ambiguous. This CDR3 has 15 residues. Germline V gives CDR1 SGHAT, CDR2 FQNNGV. Trimming took 0 bases from V and 4 from J, leaving 13 bases between them.

J is TRBJ1-2 and V is TRBV10-3; D is unclear. This CDR3 region has 13 residues. CDR1 and CDR2 (germline): ENHRY, SYGVKD. V lost 0 bases, J lost 13 bases, and 15 bases lay in between. CDR3 coding DNA: TGTGCCATCAGTGAGTCCAGGCCTTCGGCCCCCACCTTC. Translation gives CAISESRPSAPTF.

The chain carries TRBV4-3 and TRBJ2-1, with no clear D. V shed 0 bases and J shed 0 bases, with 15 bases lying between them. Germline V CDR1 and CDR2: LGHNA, YSLEER. The CDR3 totals 18 residues. CDR3 protein: CASSQELRLWSSYNEQFF. In DNA, the CDR3 is TGCGCCAGCAGCCAAGAGCTTAGGTTGTGGAGCTCCTACAATGAGCAGTTCTTC.

V usage is TRBV7-8 and J usage is TRBJ2-2, with 11 bases fitting TRBD2. V shed 1 base and J 4 bases; nucleotides not matched to a gene: 8. The germline gives CDR1 SGHVS, CDR2 FQNEAQ. There are 18 residues in the CDR3. The CDR3 sequence is CASSLVVAGGLATGELFF. The DNA of the CDR3 is TGTGCCAGCAGCTTAGTTGTAGCGGGAGGGCTTGCCACCGGGGAGCTGTTTTTT.

The sample holds many counts of this clone. V usage is TRBV7-8 and J usage is TRBJ2-1, with 12 bases that match TRBD2. The CDR3 extends over 15 amino acids. The V gene's germline CDR1 is SGHVS and CDR2 FQNEAQ. The junction had 3 bases not matched to a gene; V was cut back by 2 bases and J by 7 bases. The CDR3 DNA sequence: TGTGCCAGCAGCTTACAACTAGCGGGAGGTAATGAGCAGTTCTTC. As protein: CASSLQLAGGNEQFF.

The table lists this clone with a count of one. This chain uses TRBV20-1 with TRBJ1-2; D call uncertain. CDR3 length: 15 residues. Germline CDR1 and CDR2: DFQATT and SNEGSKA (reference sequence). V gave up 3 bases and J gave up 0 bases, with 14 bases separating them. CDR3 amino acids: CSASREGRSNYGYTF. The CDR3, as DNA: TGCAGTGCTAGTCGGGAGGGCCGTTCTAACTATGGCTACACCTTC.